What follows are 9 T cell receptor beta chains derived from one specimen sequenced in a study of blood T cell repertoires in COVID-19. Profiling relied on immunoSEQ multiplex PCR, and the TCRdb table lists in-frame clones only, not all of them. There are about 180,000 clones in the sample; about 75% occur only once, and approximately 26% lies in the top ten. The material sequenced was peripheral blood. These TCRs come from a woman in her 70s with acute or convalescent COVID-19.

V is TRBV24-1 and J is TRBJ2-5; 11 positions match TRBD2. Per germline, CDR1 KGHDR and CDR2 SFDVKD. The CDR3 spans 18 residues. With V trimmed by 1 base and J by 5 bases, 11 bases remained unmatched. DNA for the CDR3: TGTGCCACCAGTGATTTTAAAATAGCGGGAGGGGTCCGGGAGACCCAGTACTTC. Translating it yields CATSDFKIAGGVRETQYF.

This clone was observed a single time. CDR3 region: CASSSTRRGETQYF. DNA for the CDR3: TGTGCCAGCAGCTCGACCCGAAGAGGAGAGACCCAGTACTTC. The chain has TRBV11-1 and TRBJ2-5; D not resolved. The CDR3 has 14 residues. CDR1 and CDR2 (germline): SGHAT, FQDESV (reference sequence). Trimming left V 4 bases short and J 4 bases short, with 13 bases between.

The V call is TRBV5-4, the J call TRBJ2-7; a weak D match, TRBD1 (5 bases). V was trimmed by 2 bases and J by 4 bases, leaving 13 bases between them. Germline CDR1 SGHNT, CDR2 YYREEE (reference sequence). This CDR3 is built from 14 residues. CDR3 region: CASSFTSGFYEQYF. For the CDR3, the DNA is TGTGCCAGCAGCTTCACCTCAGGGTTTTACGAGCAGTACTTC.

CDR3 DNA sequence: TGTGCCAGCAGTGGGGACACCCTTTCTGAAAAACTGTTTTTT. This codes for CASSGDTLSEKLFF. The chain recombines TRBV2 with TRBJ1-4; D is possibly TRBD1 (6 bases). V lost 4 bases and J lost 7, with 13 bases in between. CDR1 is SNHLY and CDR2 is FYNNEI in the germline V gene. This CDR3 contains 14 residues.

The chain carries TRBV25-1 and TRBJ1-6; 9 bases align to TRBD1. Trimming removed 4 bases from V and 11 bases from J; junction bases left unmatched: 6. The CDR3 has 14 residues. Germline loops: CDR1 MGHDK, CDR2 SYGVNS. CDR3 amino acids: CASSGDRAVTPLHF. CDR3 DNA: TGTGCCAGCAGTGGGGACAGGGCGGTGACACCCCTCCACTTT.

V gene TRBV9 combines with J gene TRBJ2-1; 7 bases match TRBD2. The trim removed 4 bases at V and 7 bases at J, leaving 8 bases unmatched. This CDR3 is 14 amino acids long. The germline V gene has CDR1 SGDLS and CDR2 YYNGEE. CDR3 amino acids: CASSPAGRLNEQFF. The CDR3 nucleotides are TGTGCCAGCAGCCCAGCGGGACGATTAAATGAGCAGTTCTTC.

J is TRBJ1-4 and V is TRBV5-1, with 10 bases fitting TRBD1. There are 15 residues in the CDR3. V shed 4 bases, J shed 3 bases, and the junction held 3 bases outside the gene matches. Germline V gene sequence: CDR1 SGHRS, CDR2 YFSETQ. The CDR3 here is CASSRDRGSNEKLFF. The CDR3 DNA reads TGCGCCAGCAGCCGGGACAGGGGATCTAATGAAAAACTGTTTTTT. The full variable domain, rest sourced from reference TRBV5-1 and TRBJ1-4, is KAGVTQTPRYLIKTRGQQVTLSCSPISGHRSVSWYQQTPGQGLQFLFEYFSETQRNKGNFPGRFSGRQFSNSRSEMNVSTLELGDSALYLCASSRDRGSNEKLFFGSGTQLSVL.

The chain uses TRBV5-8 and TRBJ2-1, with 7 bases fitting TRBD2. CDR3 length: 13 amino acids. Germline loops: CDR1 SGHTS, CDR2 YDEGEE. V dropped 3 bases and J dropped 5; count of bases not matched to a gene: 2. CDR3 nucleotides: TGTGCCAGCAGCTGGACTAGAGACAATGAGCAGTTCTTC. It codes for CASSWTRDNEQFF.

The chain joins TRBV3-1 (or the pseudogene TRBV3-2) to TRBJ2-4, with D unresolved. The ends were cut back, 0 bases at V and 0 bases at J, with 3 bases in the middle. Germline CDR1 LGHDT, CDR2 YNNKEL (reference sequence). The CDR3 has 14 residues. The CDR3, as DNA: TGTGCCAGCAGCCAAGACGTAGCCAAAAACATTCAGTACTTC. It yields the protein CASSQDVAKNIQYF.